A selection of T cell receptor beta chains follows, all from one sample in a study of cytomegalovirus exposure and HLA in healthy donors. Assay: immunoSEQ multiplex PCR; the TCRdb copy retains only in-frame clones and omits some. The sample holds approximately 150,000 clones, approximately 86% seen once. The sample was PBMCs. The receptors were sampled from a woman between 40 and 55 years old in good health and CMV-seronegative. Both conserved end residues are part of each CDR3. D genes are given only for firm matches. Size values are once, few and many counts, or a class for expanded clones, and some rows have none.

v_gene	d_gene	j_gene	abundance	CDR3aa	CDR3nt
TRBV7-9	TRBD1	TRBJ2-7	.	CASSFMGQGPYEQYF	TGTGCCAGCAGCTTTATGGGACAGGGTCCCTACGAGCAGTACTTC
TRBV5-1	.	TRBJ2-7	.	CASSLAAGFNRQGGYEQYF	TGCGCCAGCAGCTTGGCGGCAGGGTTTAATCGGCAGGGTGGCTACGAGCAGTACTTC
TRBV5-8	.	TRBJ1-2	.	CASSLYQGTDGYTF	TGTGCCAGCAGCTTGTATCAGGGAACGGATGGCTACACCTTC
TRBV7-9	.	TRBJ2-3	.	CASSLKKTGTNTDTQYF	TGTGCCAGCAGCTTAAAAAAAACGGGAACTAACACAGATACGCAGTATTTT
TRBV6-5	TRBD1	TRBJ1-2	.	CASSQRTGRGYTF	TGTGCCAGCAGTCAGCGGACAGGCAGGGGCTACACCTTC
TRBV30	.	TRBJ1-1	.	CAWLGGDTEAFF	TGTGCCTGGTTAGGAGGGGACACTGAAGCTTTCTTT
TRBV4-1	TRBD2	TRBJ2-1	once	CASSQGPSGSNEQFF	TGCGCCAGCAGCCAAGGGCCTAGCGGGAGCAATGAGCAGTTCTTC
TRBV6-6	.	TRBJ2-3	.	CASSSAGRRTDTQYF	TGTGCCAGCAGTTCTGCGGGAAGACGCACAGATACGCAGTATTTT
TRBV2	.	TRBJ2-1	.	CASTRQLYNEQFF	TGTGCCAGCACGCGACAGCTTTACAATGAGCAGTTCTTC
TRBV6-5	TRBD1	TRBJ1-5	.	CASSPGQAYQPQHF	TGTGCCAGCAGTCCCGGACAGGCTTATCAGCCCCAGCATTTT
TRBV5-1	TRBD1	TRBJ2-1	.	CASSWGTGGAKNEQFF	TGCGCCAGCAGCTGGGGGACAGGGGGCGCGAAGAATGAGCAGTTCTTC
TRBV7-9	.	TRBJ2-5	.	CSSSLAQETQYF	TGTTCCAGCAGCTTGGCCCAAGAGACCCAGTACTTC
TRBV7-2	.	TRBJ2-3	.	CASSSLGVDTQYF	TGTGCCAGCAGCTCCCTAGGGGTAGATACGCAGTATTTT
TRBV10-3	TRBD1	TRBJ1-2	.	CAISAGQGASYGYTF	TGTGCCATCAGTGCAGGACAGGGGGCGAGCTATGGCTACACCTTC
TRBV11-2	TRBD2	TRBJ2-1	.	CASSTPREAFSRDYNEQFF	TGTGCCAGCAGCACCCCCCGGGAGGCATTTAGTCGCGACTACAATGAGCAGTTCTTC
TRBV4-1	.	TRBJ1-1	.	CASSQPTRNTEAFF	TGCGCCAGCAGCCAGCCGACAAGGAACACTGAAGCTTTCTTT
TRBV10-2	.	TRBJ2-1	.	CASSDFEGRIERNEQFF	TGCGCCAGCAGTGACTTCGAGGGCCGTATCGAACGCAATGAGCAGTTCTTC
TRBV5-1	TRBD1	TRBJ1-2	.	CASSLVPSTGTLGGYTF	TGCGCCAGCAGCTTGGTCCCTTCGACAGGGACATTAGGTGGCTACACCTTC
TRBV5-6	TRBD2	TRBJ2-5	.	CASSLAGAQETQYF	TGTGCCAGCAGTCTAGCGGGAGCGCAAGAGACCCAGTACTTC
TRBV2	.	TRBJ1-1	.	CASSDWAPAEAFF	TGTGCCAGCAGTGACTGGGCCCCCGCTGAAGCTTTCTTT
TRBV28	.	TRBJ1-2	.	CASSPPWGAGGYTF	TGTGCCAGCAGTCCTCCATGGGGCGCGGGAGGCTACACCTTC
TRBV7-3	.	TRBJ2-2	.	CASSLIAGELTGELFF	TGTGCCAGCAGCTTAATAGCAGGGGAACTAACCGGGGAGCTGTTTTTT
TRBV6-5	.	TRBJ2-5	.	CASSYQGGGETQYF	TGTGCCAGCAGTTATCAGGGAGGCGGAGAGACCCAGTACTTC
TRBV29-1	TRBD2	TRBJ2-2	.	CSVVGIGTMDTGELFF	TGCAGCGTTGTGGGGATCGGGACTATGGACACCGGGGAGCTGTTTTTT
TRBV5-5	TRBD2	TRBJ2-3	.	CASSLDREVGTDTQYF	TGTGCCAGCAGCTTGGATCGGGAGGTTGGCACAGATACGCAGTATTTT
TRBV19	.	TRBJ2-7	.	CASGDLYEQYF	TGTGCCAGTGGAGACTTATACGAGCAGTACTTC
TRBV5-4	.	TRBJ2-7	.	CASSCLEPPSGYEQYF	TGTGCCAGCAGCTGCTTGGAACCTCCCTCGGGGTACGAGCAGTACTTC
TRBV18	.	TRBJ2-7	.	CASSPLIGQGYEQYF	TGTGCCAGCTCACCCCTGATAGGTCAGGGCTACGAGCAGTACTTC